These 7 T cell receptor beta chains were all obtained from the same sample, sequenced in a study of blood T cell repertoires in COVID-19. Repertoires were generated with immunoSEQ multiplex PCR, while TCRdb's copy carries only in-frame clones and drops some. The table includes around 70,000 clones, roughly 86% detected once. Sequenced material: peripheral blood. The source is a human donor in a cohort sampled during active COVID-19.

V usage is TRBV12-3 or TRBV12-4 and J usage is TRBJ1-1; no definite D call. The V gene lost 10 bases and the J gene lost 1 base, with 13 bases spanning the gap. The CDR3 is made up of 13 amino acids. CDR3 DNA: TGTGCCAACACCATGGCTAGGAACACTGAAGCTTTCTTT. It specifies CANTMARNTEAFF.

The chain couples TRBV4-1 to TRBJ1-2; no firm D call. V was cut by 4 bases and J by 2 bases, with 14 bases left in between. Germline values: CDR1 MGHRA, CDR2 YSYEKL. The CDR3 length is 15 residues. The CDR3 loop is CASSPGAGENYGYTF. The CDR3 nucleotides are TGCGCCAGCAGCCCCGGAGCGGGCGAGAACTATGGCTACACCTTC.

The rearrangement joins TRBV6-2 or TRBV6-3 to TRBJ2-1, with 9 bases that match TRBD1. The CDR3 sequence is 14 residues long. V lost 6 bases, J lost 6 bases, and 6 bases stayed unmatched. Germline V gene sequence: CDR1 MNHEY, CDR2 SVGEGT. The CDR3 coding sequence is TGTGCCAGCAGCCCGGGACAGGGTGGCAATGAGCAGTTCTTC. This sequence encodes CASSPGQGGNEQFF.

This rearrangement joins TRBV9 to TRBJ1-2, with 7 positions matching TRBD1. V shed 0 bases and J 5 bases; nucleotides not matched to a gene: 13. In germline, CDR1 is SGDLS, CDR2 YYNGEE. This CDR3 spans 17 amino acids. DNA for the CDR3: TGTGCCAGCAGCGTAGCTACTTCCCAGGGGGATCGGTATGGCTACACCTTC. Translated, it gives CASSVATSQGDRYGYTF.

The V call is TRBV14, the J call TRBJ2-3; no clear D. V dropped 0 bases and J dropped 9 bases, with 10 bases sitting between them. This CDR3 region has 13 residues. Germline V gene lookup returns CDR1 SGHDN and CDR2 FVKESK. CDR3 coding DNA: TGTGCCAGCAGCCAAGATTATCGCGCGACGCAGTATTTT. It translates to CASSQDYRATQYF.

The chain uses TRBV6-2 or TRBV6-3 and TRBJ1-5; weak D call: TRBD1 (5 bases). CDR1 and CDR2 from the germline V gene are MNHEY and SVGEGT. This CDR3 region has 15 residues. Trimming left V 5 bases short and J 2 bases short, with 13 bases between. The CDR3 protein is CASSGGGLRNQPQHF. The CDR3, as DNA: TGTGCCAGCAGTGGGGGAGGTCTCCGCAATCAGCCCCAGCATTTT.

This clone was counted many times. This chain joins TRBV6-6 and TRBJ2-3; TRBD1 is a possible D gene (5 bases). V gave up 6 bases and J gave up 0 bases, with 13 bases separating them. Germline loops: CDR1 MNHNY, CDR2 SVGAGI (reference sequence). This CDR3 is built from 15 residues. CDR3 loop: CASRWMAGSTDTQYF. In nucleotides, the CDR3 is TGTGCCAGCAGGTGGATGGCAGGGAGCACAGATACGCAGTATTTT.